A selection of T cell receptor beta chains follows, all from one sample in a study of T-cell reconstitution after alpha-beta-depleted transplantation in children. In TCRdb, the PCR reads were re-called with MiXCR into one record per CDR3 protein. The sample records fewer than 550,000 distinct CDR3 sequences, about an eighth being singletons. Sequencing was performed on PBMCs, mostly from graft donor cells, taken 180 days after TCRalphabeta/CD19-depleted stem cell transplant. The receptors here all came from a female patient aged 2-10 years who had a stem cell transplant for aplastic anemia, so the T cells may come from the graft donor. Both conserved end residues are part of each CDR3. D genes are given only for firm matches. Clone size is stated in some rows and not others, as once, few, many or a class when expanded.

few	TRBJ1-3	.	TRBV7-8	CASSSMAGSSGNTIYF	TGTGCCAGCAGCTCCATGGCAGGTTCCTCTGGAAACACCATATATTTT
.	TRBJ2-3	TRBD2	TRBV4-1	CASSQEGGLAGGADTQYF	TGCGCCAGCAGCCAAGAAGGGGGACTAGCGGGAGGTGCAGATACGCAGTATTTT
few	TRBJ1-5	TRBD1	TRBV15	CATSRGGTGFSPNQPQHF	TGTGCCACCAGCAGAGGAGGGACAGGTTTTTCTCCGAATCAGCCCCAGCATTTT
many	TRBJ2-1	TRBD2	TRBV5-1	CASSATSGSVNEQFF	TGCGCCAGCAGCGCAACTAGCGGGAGTGTGAATGAGCAGTTCTTC
.	TRBJ2-5	TRBD2	TRBV6-1	CASTIGGAQETQYF	TGTGCCAGCACAATCGGGGGGGCCCAAGAGACCCAGTACTTC
few	TRBJ1-4	.	TRBV5-1	CASSPARREKKKLFF	TGCGCCAGCAGCCCCGCTCGCAGGGAGAAGAAAAAACTGTTTTTT
many	TRBJ2-1	.	TRBV5-5	CASSKITGGGSNEQFF	TGTGCCAGCAGCAAGATTACAGGGGGGGGGTCCAATGAGCAGTTCTTC
few	TRBJ1-6	TRBD1	TRBV9	CASSVAGQGNSPLHF	TGTGCCAGCAGCGTAGCCGGACAGGGGAATTCACCCCTCCACTTT
.	TRBJ2-4	TRBD1	TRBV3-1	CASSQDSGQGGTGAKNIQYF	TGTGCCAGCAGCCAAGATTCCGGACAGGGTGGTACGGGGGCCAAAAACATTCAGTACTTC
.	TRBJ1-2	TRBD1	TRBV7-2	CASRYETGNYGYTF	TGTGCCAGCAGGTACGAGACAGGGAACTATGGCTACACCTTC
.	TRBJ1-4	.	TRBV28	CASRRTLPTNEKLFF	TGTGCCAGCAGACGGACACTTCCAACTAATGAAAAACTGTTTTTT
.	TRBJ1-2	TRBD1	TRBV7-2	CASSPRQGAGYGYTF	TGTGCCAGCAGCCCCCGACAGGGGGCAGGCTATGGCTACACCTTC
many	TRBJ1-1	.	TRBV20-1	CSARDYTEAFF	TGCAGTGCTAGAGATTACACTGAAGCTTTCTTT
.	TRBJ2-3	TRBD1	TRBV15	CATSRDRDRADTQYF	TGTGCCACCAGCAGAGATAGGGACAGGGCAGATACGCAGTATTTT
few	TRBJ1-2	.	TRBV11-2	CASSLGIGYTVPNYGYTF	TGTGCCAGCAGCTTAGGGATTGGTTATACTGTTCCGAACTATGGCTACACCTTC
few	TRBJ2-1	TRBD2	TRBV25-1	CASSEPPGSGTLSYNEQFF	TGTGCCAGCAGTGAACCCCCGGGTAGCGGGACCCTCTCCTACAATGAGCAGTTCTTC
.	TRBJ1-4	.	TRBV27	CASSAGVFLEKLFF	TGTGCCAGCAGTGCCGGAGTCTTCCTCGAAAAACTGTTTTTT
.	TRBJ1-2	.	TRBV12-3/TRBV12-4	CASSPQGREGYTF	TGTGCCAGCAGTCCTCAGGGCCGAGAGGGCTACACCTTC
.	TRBJ2-5	TRBD2	TRBV5-1	CASSLSGGRAEETQYF	TGCGCCAGCAGCTTGAGCGGCGGGAGGGCGGAAGAGACCCAGTACTTC
few	TRBJ2-6	TRBD1	TRBV4-2	CASSLPTGGGAGANVLTF	TGTGCCAGCAGCCTCCCGACAGGGGGAGGCGCTGGGGCCAACGTCCTGACTTTC
few	TRBJ2-7	.	TRBV11-1	CASSLQGQFYEQYF	TGTGCCAGCAGCTTACAGGGGCAATTCTACGAGCAGTACTTC
.	TRBJ2-3	TRBD2	TRBV2	CASSARAGLSTDTQYF	TGTGCCAGCAGTGCTCGAGCGGGACTTAGCACAGATACGCAGTATTTT
once	TRBJ2-3	TRBD2	TRBV20-1	CSAYLAGGGFGTDTQYF	TGCAGTGCTTATCTAGCGGGGGGCGGGTTCGGCACAGATACGCAGTATTTT
.	TRBJ2-7	TRBD2	TRBV6-2/TRBV6-3	CASSYSGPGTSGIYEQYF	TGTGCCAGCAGTTACTCAGGGCCGGGGACTAGCGGGATCTACGAGCAGTACTTC
many	TRBJ2-1	TRBD1	TRBV5-5	CASSASPGQGFNEQFF	TGTGCCAGCAGCGCGTCGCCGGGACAGGGTTTCAATGAGCAGTTCTTC
.	TRBJ1-3	.	TRBV7-9	CASSLGDLSTGNTIYF	TGTGCCAGCAGCTTAGGGGACCTATCTACTGGAAACACCATATATTTT
many	TRBJ2-7	TRBD1	TRBV12-3/TRBV12-4	CASSPGTGTYEQYF	TGTGCCAGCAGTCCCGGGACAGGGACCTACGAGCAGTACTTC
many	TRBJ2-7	TRBD1	TRBV28	CASSLGDREAGQYF	TGTGCCAGCAGTTTAGGAGACAGGGAAGCTGGGCAGTACTTC
many	TRBJ2-1	.	TRBV2	CASNTGREQFF	TGTGCCAGCAATACAGGGCGTGAGCAGTTCTTC
many	TRBJ1-2	TRBD1	TRBV18	CASSPGTENYGYTF	TGTGCCAGCTCACCTGGGACAGAGAACTATGGCTACACCTTC
.	TRBJ2-3	.	TRBV9	CASSVGSLAGTDTQYF	TGTGCCAGCAGCGTAGGCTCGTTAGCGGGCACAGATACGCAGTATTTT
.	TRBJ2-5	.	TRBV11-2	CASSLYQGDEETQYF	TGTGCCAGCAGCTTATACCAGGGAGATGAGGAGACCCAGTACTTC
many	TRBJ2-7	.	TRBV4-3	CASSQESGLLSGEQYF	TGCGCCAGCAGCCAAGAAAGCGGGCTCCTATCCGGCGAGCAGTACTTC
few	TRBJ2-2	TRBD1	TRBV19	CASQQGAVWTGELFF	TGTGCCAGTCAACAGGGGGCGGTGTGGACCGGGGAGCTGTTTTTT
few	TRBJ1-4	TRBD1	TRBV7-2	CASSLGDREEEKLFF	TGTGCCAGCAGCTTAGGGGACAGGGAAGAAGAAAAACTGTTTTTT
.	TRBJ2-5	TRBD1	TRBV12-5	CASGRTGTKETQYF	TGTGCTAGTGGTCGGACAGGGACCAAGGAGACCCAGTACTTC
.	TRBJ2-5	.	TRBV7-9	CASSSGRGLRDETQYF	TGTGCCAGCAGCTCGGGTAGAGGACTCCGGGACGAGACCCAGTACTTC
.	TRBJ2-2	.	TRBV27	CASSLPNRWGTTGELFF	TGTGCCAGTAGTTTACCCAACAGGTGGGGGACCACCGGGGAGCTGTTTTTT
.	TRBJ2-1	TRBD2	TRBV11-3	CASSLSSGSHNEQFF	TGTGCCAGCAGCTTAAGTAGCGGGAGCCACAATGAGCAGTTCTTC
many	TRBJ2-2	.	TRBV9	CASSRTSGELFF	TGTGCCAGCAGCCGGACAAGCGGGGAGCTGTTTTTT
.	TRBJ2-1	.	TRBV6-1	CASKASGVYNEQFF	TGTGCCAGCAAGGCCTCAGGGGTCTACAATGAGCAGTTCTTC
few	TRBJ1-2	.	TRBV4-2	CASSHPYGYTF	TGTGCCAGCAGCCACCCCTATGGCTACACCTTC
.	TRBJ1-1	.	TRBV10-3	CAMMRGDHTEAFF	TGTGCCATGATGAGGGGGGATCACACTGAAGCTTTCTTT
few	TRBJ2-3	TRBD2	TRBV30	CAWSVSRGGYTQYF	TGTGCCTGGAGTGTAAGCCGGGGGGGATATACGCAGTATTTT
.	TRBJ2-5	.	TRBV28	CASSLRRVVGETQYF	TGTGCCAGCAGTTTGCGGAGGGTGGTCGGGGAGACCCAGTACTTC
.	TRBJ1-4	.	TRBV11-2	CASSPQEKLFF	TGTGCCAGCAGCCCTCAGGAAAAACTGTTTTTT
many	TRBJ2-7	TRBD2	TRBV29-1	CSAGSGSGDEQYF	TGCAGCGCCGGGAGCGGGAGCGGGGACGAGCAGTACTTC
few	TRBJ2-6	.	TRBV6-2/TRBV6-3	CASGDLTAGANVLTF	TGTGCCAGCGGGGACTTAACTGCTGGGGCCAACGTCCTGACTTTC
.	TRBJ1-2	TRBD1	TRBV13	CASSLETGYGYTF	TGTGCCAGCAGCTTAGAGACAGGGTATGGCTACACCTTC
few	TRBJ1-1	.	TRBV30	CAWSVHPLMNTEAFF	TGTGCCTGGAGTGTACACCCATTGATGAACACTGAAGCTTTCTTT
few	TRBJ2-7	TRBD1	TRBV15	CATSLGTGMYEQYF	TGTGCCACCAGCTTAGGGACAGGGATGTACGAGCAGTACTTC
.	TRBJ1-1	.	TRBV25-1	CATIDRTNTEAFF	TGTGCCACCATAGACAGGACGAACACTGAAGCTTTCTTT
few	TRBJ1-2	.	TRBV12-3/TRBV12-4	CASSFWGAIFYGYTF	TGTGCCAGCAGTTTTTGGGGGGCGATATTCTATGGCTACACCTTC
many	TRBJ2-2	TRBD2	TRBV29-1	CSVEVLTGGYTGELFF	TGCAGCGTTGAGGTTCTTACGGGAGGATATACCGGGGAGCTGTTTTTT
.	TRBJ1-6	.	TRBV25-1	CASSRTVSPLHF	TGTGCCAGCAGTAGAACGGTTTCACCCCTCCACTTT
.	TRBJ2-1	.	TRBV12-3/TRBV12-4	CASSRLRGNEQFF	TGTGCCAGCAGCCGGTTAAGGGGGAATGAGCAGTTCTTC
.	TRBJ2-3	.	TRBV7-2	CASSFKNPRDFTDTQYF	TGTGCCAGCAGCTTCAAAAATCCCCGGGACTTCACAGATACGCAGTATTTT
few	TRBJ2-3	.	TRBV5-5	CASSFDFMRQSTDTQYF	TGTGCCAGCAGCTTCGATTTCATGAGACAGAGCACAGATACGCAGTATTTT
few	TRBJ1-2	TRBD1	TRBV6-5	CASSYSDRAMGGYTF	TGTGCCAGCAGTTACTCCGACAGGGCGATGGGTGGCTACACCTTC
few	TRBJ1-1	.	TRBV28	CASSLELSDNEAFF	TGTGCCAGCAGTTTAGAATTAAGTGATAATGAAGCTTTCTTT